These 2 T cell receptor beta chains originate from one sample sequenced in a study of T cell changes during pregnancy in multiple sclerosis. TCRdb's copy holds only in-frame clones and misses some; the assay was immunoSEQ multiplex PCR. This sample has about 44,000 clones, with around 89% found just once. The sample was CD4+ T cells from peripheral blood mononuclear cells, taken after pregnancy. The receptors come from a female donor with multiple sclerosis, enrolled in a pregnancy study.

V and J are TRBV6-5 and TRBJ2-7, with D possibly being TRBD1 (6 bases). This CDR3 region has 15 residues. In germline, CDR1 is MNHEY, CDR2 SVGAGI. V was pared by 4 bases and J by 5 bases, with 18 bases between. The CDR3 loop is CASSSRTGPSHEQYF. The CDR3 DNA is TGTGCCAGCAGTTCCCGAACAGGGCCGAGTCACGAGCAGTACTTC.

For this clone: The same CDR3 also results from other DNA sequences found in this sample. The CDR3 nucleotides are TGCGCCAGCAGCCAGGGCCTAGCGGGAAGTTACGAGCAGTACTTC. It is translated as CASSQGLAGSYEQYF. The V call is TRBV4-1, the J call TRBJ2-7; 9 nucleotides align to TRBD2. CDR3 size: 15 residues. CDR1 is MGHRA and CDR2 is YSYEKL in the germline V gene. Unmatched junction bases numbered 7, after V lost 3 bases and J lost 4 bases.